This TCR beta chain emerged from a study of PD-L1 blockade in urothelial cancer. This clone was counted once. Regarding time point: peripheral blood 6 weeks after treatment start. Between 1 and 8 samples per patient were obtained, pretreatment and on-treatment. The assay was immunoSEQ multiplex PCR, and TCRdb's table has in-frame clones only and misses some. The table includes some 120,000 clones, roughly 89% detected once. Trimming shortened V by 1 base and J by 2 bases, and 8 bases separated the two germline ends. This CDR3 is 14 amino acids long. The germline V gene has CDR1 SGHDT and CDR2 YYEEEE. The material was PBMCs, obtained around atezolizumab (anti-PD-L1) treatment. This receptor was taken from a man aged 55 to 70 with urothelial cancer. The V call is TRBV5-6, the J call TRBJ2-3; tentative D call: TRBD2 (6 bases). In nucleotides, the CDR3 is TGTGCCAGCAGCTTGCGGGGGAACACAGATACGCAGTATTTT. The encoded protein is CASSLRGNTDTQYF.